This T cell receptor beta chain was recovered during a study of CD8+ T cells in alopecia areata. Following RNA extraction, reverse transcription yielded cDNA that acted as the sequencing template. The assay was immunoSEQ multiplex PCR, and TCRdb's table has in-frame clones only and misses some. This sample yields 180,000 or so clones, of which 58% are seen a single time; about a sixth belongs to the top ten. The CDR3 spans 14 residues. The germline CDR1 and CDR2 sequences are GTSNPN and SVGIG (reference sequence). Trimming took 3 bases from V and 3 from J; bases not matched to a gene: 6. About this clone itself: The antigen is undetermined.

Treatment: oral pan-JAK inhibitor, 5-10 mg twice daily. Study outcomes and limitations: Lesional scalp, notably in alopecia totalis/universalis, had clonality above that of normal scalp. The study found that many expanded lesional clones persisted in scalp and blood during tofacitinib.

The clonotype comes from a human donor with alopecia areata. The V call is TRBV30, the J call TRBJ2-5; 8 bases match TRBD2. Specimen: CD4+ T cells sorted from blood, collected around week 55, from a patient treated with tofacitinib. CDR3 in amino acids: CAWRGAGAKETQYF. In DNA form, the CDR3 reads TGTGCCTGGAGGGGAGCGGGGGCGAAAGAGACCCAGTACTTC.